The 28 T cell receptor beta chains below all came from one sample that was sequenced in a study of T cells after yellow fever vaccination. TCRdb reanalysed the 5' RACE reads using MiXCR and keeps one entry per CDR3 protein. The sample holds hundreds of thousands of distinct CDR3 sequences, around 19% seen once. The sample here was PBMCs, taken before the yellow fever booster vaccination. Receptor source: a man younger than 35 who received the YFV17D yellow fever vaccine.

This clonotype appeared a few times. The J gene is TRBJ2-3, the V gene TRBV7-9; 10 bases are a match to TRBD2. CDR3 length equals 17 residues. Germline V gives CDR1 SEHNR, CDR2 FQNEAQ (reference sequence). Trimming removed 8 bases from V and 4 bases from J; junction bases left unmatched: 15. The CDR3 is CASRPPLAGVVADTQYF. The CDR3 DNA reads as TGTGCCAGCCGTCCGCCTCTAGCGGGGGTCGTGGCAGATACGCAGTATTTT.

The genes are TRBV6-6 and TRBJ2-2; weak D call: TRBD1 (8 bases). The CDR3 is made up of 16 amino acids. The germline V gene encodes CDR1 MNHNY and CDR2 SVGAGI (reference sequence). Trimming shortened V by 6 bases and J by 0 bases, and 14 bases separated the two germline ends. The CDR3 spells CASRKQGGTNTGELFF. The CDR3 bases are TGTGCCAGCAGAAAACAGGGGGGGACGAACACCGGGGAGCTGTTTTTT.

The J gene is TRBJ2-7, the V gene TRBV21-1; TRBD1, as called in the table, went unchecked against the DNA. TRBV21-1 is shown as a pseudogene. The CDR3 runs 15 residues. The CDR3 DNA reads as TGTGCCAGCAGCAAAAGGAAAGGACAGGGCTACGAGCAGTACGTC. As protein: CASSKRKGQGYEQYV.

The chain is built from TRBV12-3 or TRBV12-4 and TRBJ2-1, with D perhaps matching TRBD1 or TRBD2 (6 bases each). Trimming shortened V by 7 bases and J by 8 bases, and 21 bases separated the two germline ends. The CDR3 runs to 15 residues. The CDR3 reads CASTHFPGEADEQFF. CDR3 in DNA: TGTGCCAGCACCCACTTCCCAGGGGAGGCCGATGAGCAGTTCTTC.

The rearrangement links TRBV5-1 to TRBJ2-1; 9 nucleotides line up with TRBD2. V was pared by 1 base and J by 8 bases, with 13 bases of the junction left unmatched. The CDR3 contains 17 residues. CDR1 SGHRS and CDR2 YFSETQ come from the germline V gene. This CDR3 is CASSLRRESSGGHEQFF. In nucleotides, the CDR3 is TGCGCCAGCAGCTTGAGGCGGGAGAGTAGCGGGGGCCATGAGCAGTTCTTC.

This clonotype appeared a few times. The chain has TRBV12-3 or TRBV12-4 and TRBJ1-1; D unclear. There are 13 residues in the CDR3. V gave up 6 bases and J gave up 10 bases, with 18 bases separating them. CDR3 in DNA: TGTGCCAGCAGCCTTGACGGCGGGTTTGGAGCTTTCTTT. It translates to CASSLDGGFGAFF.

V is TRBV10-1 and J is TRBJ1-1; D might be TRBD1 (5 bases). Germline CDR1 WNHNN, CDR2 SYGVQD (reference sequence). Trimming took off 0 bases at V and 1 base at J, with 9 bases between the two ends. CDR3 length: 15 amino acids. In DNA, the CDR3 is TGCGCCAGCAGTGAGTCATTGGGGCCGAACACTGAAGCTTTCTTT. It translates to CASSESLGPNTEAFF.

This clonotype has a handful of counts. This chain connects TRBV4-2 to TRBJ2-6, with D hard to call. Germline CDR1 and CDR2: LGHNA and YNFKEQ. The V end was cut by 4 bases, the J end by 0 bases, with 7 bases between. The CDR3 has 15 residues. The CDR3 loop is CASSPDFSGANVLTF. The CDR3 coding sequence is TGTGCCAGCAGCCCCGACTTCTCTGGGGCCAACGTCCTGACTTTC.

Regarding this clonotype: The conserved final phenylalanine or tryptophan is absent from the CDR3, which likely points to a read error. The DNA is left out, because the CDR3 cannot be placed on it with certainty; the CDR3 is given as TCRdb lists it. The genes are TRBV18 and TRBJ2-7; the table calls TRBD1, which could not be checked here. Germline CDR1 is KGHSH and CDR2 is LQKENI. The CDR3 is 10 amino acids long, termini counted. The CDR3 spells CASSPPPGFP.

Only a few counts were recorded for this clonotype. The chain uses TRBV3-1 and TRBJ1-1, with 7 bases matching TRBD1. The V gene's germline CDR1 is LGHDT and CDR2 YNNKEL (reference sequence). This CDR3 has 13 residues. V lost 3 bases and J lost 4; bases outside the gene matches: 2. DNA for the CDR3: TGTGCCAGCAGCCAGCACAGGGGCACTGAAGCTTTCTTT. Residues: CASSQHRGTEAFF.

The chain carries TRBV2 and TRBJ1-5; no clear D gene. Germline V CDR1 and CDR2: SNHLY, FYNNEI. The CDR3 runs to 14 residues. V shed 3 bases and J shed 5 bases, with 11 bases lying between them. The CDR3 here is CASSEGWGDQPQHF. For the CDR3, the DNA is TGTGCCAGCAGTGAGGGTTGGGGTGATCAGCCCCAGCATTTT.

The gene calls are TRBV6-2 or TRBV6-3 and TRBJ1-6; no reliable D call. V was trimmed by 3 bases and J by 11 bases, leaving 8 bases between them. CDR3 length: 12 amino acids. Germline CDR1 reads MNHEY; CDR2 reads SVGEGT. The DNA of the CDR3 is TGTGCCAGCAGTTATGAGTTCACACCCCTCCACTTT. This translates into CASSYEFTPLHF.

The chain links TRBV6-5 to TRBJ2-7, with D hard to call. The germline gives CDR1 MNHEY, CDR2 SVGAGI. This CDR3 spans 13 amino acids. Between the trimmed V and J ends, which lost 4 bases and 3 bases, there was a span of 10 bases. The CDR3 sequence: CASSFGPDYEQYV. The CDR3 DNA reads as TGTGCCAGCAGTTTTGGACCAGACTACGAGCAGTACGTC.

This clonotype has a count of ten or more. The J gene is TRBJ1-1, the V gene TRBV5-1, with a tentative D call TRBD1 (6 bases). Trimming took off 6 bases at V and 0 bases at J, with 15 bases between the two ends. This CDR3 has 15 amino acids. The germline CDR1 and CDR2 sequences are SGHRS and YFSETQ. In nucleotides, the CDR3 is TGCGCCAGCACTGATCGGCAGGGGATGAACACTGAAGCTTTCTTT. Translation gives CASTDRQGMNTEAFF.

The chain has TRBV29-1 and TRBJ2-1; D may be TRBD1 (7 bases). The CDR3 runs 15 residues. The V end lost 0 bases, the J end lost 5 bases, and 14 bases lay between the germline ends. Germline V lookup: CDR1 SQVTM, CDR2 ANQGSEA. CDR3 residues: CSVEDDREVNNEQFF. In nucleotides, the CDR3 is TGCAGCGTTGAAGATGACAGGGAGGTGAACAATGAGCAGTTCTTC.

The rearrangement joins TRBV7-3 to TRBJ2-3, with 7 bases identical to TRBD1. The CDR3 has 15 amino acids. Per germline, CDR1 SGHTA and CDR2 FQGTGA. J lost 3 bases, V lost 3 bases, and 6 bases had no gene match. This chain's CDR3 is CASSFGTDKTDTQYF. As DNA, the CDR3 is TGTGCCAGCAGCTTCGGGACAGACAAGACAGATACGCAGTATTTT.

The chain recombines TRBV7-2 with TRBJ1-1; weak D call: TRBD1 (5 bases). V shed 3 bases and J shed 5 bases, with 13 bases lying between them. CDR3 size: 14 residues. Germline V lookup: CDR1 SGHTA, CDR2 FQGNSA. Here the CDR3 DNA reads TGTGCCAGCAGCTTGTCAGGGATGGGGACTGAAGCTTTCTTT. This sequence encodes CASSLSGMGTEAFF.

This clonotype has ten or more counts. The chain joins TRBV5-1 to TRBJ2-7, with 8 bases aligning to TRBD1. The CDR3 covers 13 residues. Trimming took 7 bases from V and 2 from J; bases not matched to a gene: 5. The germline V gene encodes CDR1 SGHRS and CDR2 YFSETQ. The CDR3 DNA is TGCGCCAGCGGCCGACAGGGGACCTACGAGCAGTACTTC. This sequence encodes CASGRQGTYEQYF. Filled out from reference TRBV5-1 and TRBJ2-7, the complete variable domain reads KAGVTQTPRYLIKTRGQQVTLSCSPISGHRSVSWYQQTPGQGLQFLFEYFSETQRNKGNFPGRFSGRQFSNSRSEMNVSTLELGDSALYLCASGRQGTYEQYFGPGTRLTVT.

This rearrangement joins TRBV6-6 to TRBJ2-2; TRBD1 might be the D (6 bases). This CDR3 has 17 amino acids. Trimming left V 4 bases short and J 4 bases short, with 19 bases between. CDR1 and CDR2 (germline): MNHNY, SVGAGI (reference sequence). For the CDR3, the DNA is TGTGCCAGCAGTTCCCCGGGACATCCAAGGGGCACCGGGGAGCTGTTTTTT. Translating gives CASSSPGHPRGTGELFF.

The chain employs TRBV4-1 and TRBJ2-7, with TRBD1 as a possible D gene (6 bases). The germline V gene encodes CDR1 MGHRA and CDR2 YSYEKL. Trimming removed 0 bases from V and 5 bases from J, with 17 bases in between. The CDR3 totals 16 residues. This CDR3 reads CASSQEGTPFGDEQYF. The CDR3 nucleotides read TGCGCCAGCAGCCAAGAAGGGACACCCTTCGGGGACGAGCAGTACTTC.

The rearrangement uses TRBV24-1 and TRBJ2-1, with 9 bases identical to TRBD2. The V gene's germline CDR1 is KGHDR and CDR2 SFDVKD. This CDR3 has 13 residues. V was clipped by 11 bases and J by 3 bases; unmatched bases: 4. Here the CDR3 reads CAMLAGFYNEQFF. CDR3 DNA sequence: TGTGCCATGCTAGCGGGGTTCTACAATGAGCAGTTCTTC.

This CDR3 reads CASSLGRDPLGNEQFF. Written as DNA, the CDR3 is TGTGCCAGCAGCTTAGGTCGGGACCCCCTAGGCAATGAGCAGTTCTTC. The chain recombines TRBV11-2 with TRBJ2-1, with D possibly being TRBD1 or TRBD2 (5 bases each). The V gene lost 1 base and the J gene lost 6 bases, with 16 bases spanning the gap. The V gene's germline CDR1 is SGHAT and CDR2 FQNNGV. CDR3 length equals 16 residues.

This clonotype was seen many times. Germline is not matched at one junction end, which may reflect a read error. The V and J genes are TRBV5-1 and TRBJ2-2, with D unclear. Per the germline V gene, CDR1 is SGHRS and CDR2 is YFSETQ. This CDR3 has 13 amino acids. The CDR3 region is CASSSQNTGELFF. CDR3 sequence (DNA): TGTGCCAGCAGTTCTCAGAACACCGGGGAGCTGTTTTTT.

This clonotype was observed many times. The chain combines TRBV5-5 with TRBJ2-3; D might be TRBD2 (6 bases). This CDR3 is built from 15 residues. Germline CDR1 reads SGHKS; CDR2 reads YYEKEE (reference sequence). V gave up 2 bases and J gave up 6 bases, with 16 bases separating them. The CDR3 coding sequence is TGTGCCAGCAGCTTTGCGGCGGGGAACGTTGATACGCAGTATTTT. Translated, it gives CASSFAAGNVDTQYF.

V usage is TRBV15 and J usage is TRBJ2-3; weak D call: TRBD2 (5 bases). This CDR3 region has 14 residues. The germline gives CDR1 LNHNV, CDR2 YYDKDF (reference sequence). Trimming left V 3 bases short and J 1 base short, with 8 bases between. CDR3 in DNA: TGTGCCACCAGCAGGACCGGGGGCACAGATACGCAGTATTTT. Protein sequence: CATSRTGGTDTQYF.

The chain recombines TRBV21-1 with TRBJ2-3; the table assigns TRBD2, which was not confirmed against the DNA. TRBV21-1 is described as a pseudogene. The CDR3 sequence is 19 residues long. The CDR3 sequence: CASSKDPRGETLSTDTQYF. The CDR3 bases are TGTGCCAGCAGCAAAGATCCCAGAGGGGAGACCCTCAGCACAGATACGCAGTATTTT.

This chain links TRBV15 with TRBJ2-5, with D possibly matching TRBD1 (6 bases). The germline V gene has CDR1 LNHNV and CDR2 YYDKDF (reference sequence). V lost 5 bases and J 7 bases, leaving 14 bases between the germline ends. The CDR3 sequence is 13 residues long. The DNA of the CDR3 is TGTGCCACCAGCCCCCGGGACACAGGGACCCAGTACTTC. This encodes CATSPRDTGTQYF. Together with reference TRBV15 and TRBJ2-5, the CDR3 gives the full variable domain: DAMVIQNPRYQVTQFGKPVTLSCSQTLNHNVMYWYQQKSSQAPKLLFHYYDKDFNNEADTPDNFQSRRPNTSFCFLDIRSPGLGDTAMYLCATSPRDTGTQYFGPGTRLLVL.

There are a few counts of this clonotype. Here the CDR3 reads CASSISYNSPLHF. CDR3 coding DNA: TGTGCCAGCAGCATCTCCTATAATTCACCCCTCCACTTT. The chain combines TRBV6-5 with TRBJ1-6; D is unresolved. Germline loops: CDR1 MNHEY, CDR2 SVGAGI. Trimming pared 6 bases from V and 0 bases from J, leaving 3 bases between. The CDR3 is 13 amino acids.